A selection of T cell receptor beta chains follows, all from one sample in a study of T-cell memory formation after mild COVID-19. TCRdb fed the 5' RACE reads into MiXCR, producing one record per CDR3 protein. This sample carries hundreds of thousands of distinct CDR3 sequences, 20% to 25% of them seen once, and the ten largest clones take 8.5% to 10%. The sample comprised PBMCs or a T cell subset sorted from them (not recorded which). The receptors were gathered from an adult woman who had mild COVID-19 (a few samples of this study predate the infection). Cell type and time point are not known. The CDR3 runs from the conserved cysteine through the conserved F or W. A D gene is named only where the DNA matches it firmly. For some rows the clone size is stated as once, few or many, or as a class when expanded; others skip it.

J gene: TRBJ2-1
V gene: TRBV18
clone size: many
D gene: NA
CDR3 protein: CASSPLRASSSRANEQFF
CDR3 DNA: TGTGCCAGCTCACCACTAAGGGCCAGCTCATCTCGGGCCAATGAGCAGTTCTTC

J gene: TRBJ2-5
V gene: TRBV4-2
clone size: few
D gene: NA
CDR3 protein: CASSQDTIQETQYF
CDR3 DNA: TGTGCCAGCAGCCAAGATACGATACAAGAGACCCAGTACTTC

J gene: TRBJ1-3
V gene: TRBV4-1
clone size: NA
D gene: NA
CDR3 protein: CASSPNLGATGNTIYF
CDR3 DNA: TGCGCCAGCAGCCCCAACTTGGGCGCGACTGGAAACACCATATATTTT

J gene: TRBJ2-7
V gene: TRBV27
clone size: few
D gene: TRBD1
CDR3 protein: CASSLTLTGWYEQYF
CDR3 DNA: TGTGCCAGCAGTTTAACCCTGACAGGGTGGTACGAGCAGTACTTC

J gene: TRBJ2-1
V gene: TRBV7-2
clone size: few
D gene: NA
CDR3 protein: CASSSLRVDYNEQFF
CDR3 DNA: TGTGCCAGCAGCTCCCTGAGGGTAGATTACAATGAGCAGTTCTTC

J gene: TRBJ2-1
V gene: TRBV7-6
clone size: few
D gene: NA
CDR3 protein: CASSLQRGDTGVFSEQFF
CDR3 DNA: TGTGCCAGCAGCTTACAGAGGGGGGACACAGGGGTATTCAGTGAGCAGTTCTTC

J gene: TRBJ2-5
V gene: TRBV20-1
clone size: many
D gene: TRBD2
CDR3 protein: CSASGGVQETQYF
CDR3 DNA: TGCAGTGCTAGCGGGGGGGTACAAGAGACCCAGTACTTC

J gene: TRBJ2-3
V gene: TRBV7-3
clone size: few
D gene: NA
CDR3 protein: CASSSTGAGDTQYF
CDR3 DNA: TGTGCCAGCAGCTCCACTGGGGCGGGAGATACGCAGTATTTT

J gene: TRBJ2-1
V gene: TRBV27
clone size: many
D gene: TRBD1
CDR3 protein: CASSTAGQVLGEQFF
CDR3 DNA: TGTGCCAGCAGTACTGCGGGACAGGTGCTCGGTGAGCAGTTCTTC

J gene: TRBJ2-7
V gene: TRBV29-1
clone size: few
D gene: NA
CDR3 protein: CSVVMAGTYEQYF
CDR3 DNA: TGCAGCGTTGTTATGGCGGGGACCTACGAGCAGTACTTC

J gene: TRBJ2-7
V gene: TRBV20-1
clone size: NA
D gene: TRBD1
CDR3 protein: CSARDWGDRRDYEQYF
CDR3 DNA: TGCAGTGCTAGAGATTGGGGGGACAGGCGCGATTACGAGCAGTACTTC

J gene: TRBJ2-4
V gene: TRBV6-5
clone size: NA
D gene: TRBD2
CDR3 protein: CASRATSGGLKNIQYF
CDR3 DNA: TGTGCCAGCAGGGCGACTAGCGGGGGCCTCAAAAACATTCAGTACTTC

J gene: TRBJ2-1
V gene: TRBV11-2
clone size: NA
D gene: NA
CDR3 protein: CASSAILKAEQFF
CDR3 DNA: TGTGCCAGCAGCGCAATCCTTAAAGCGGAGCAGTTCTTC

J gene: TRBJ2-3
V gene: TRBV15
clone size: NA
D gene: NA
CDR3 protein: CATSRDRGSLLGCYF
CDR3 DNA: TGTGCCACCAGCAGAGATCGGGGTTCGCTGCTTGGTTGCTATTTT

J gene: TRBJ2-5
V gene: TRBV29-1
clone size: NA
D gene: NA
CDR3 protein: CSTPGQIQETQYF
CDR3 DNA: TGCAGCACCCCCGGGCAGATCCAAGAGACCCAGTACTTC

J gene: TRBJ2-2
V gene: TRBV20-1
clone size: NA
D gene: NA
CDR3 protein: CSAMMGHPGFNTGELFF
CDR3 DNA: TGCAGTGCCATGATGGGACATCCGGGATTTAACACCGGGGAGCTGTTTTTT

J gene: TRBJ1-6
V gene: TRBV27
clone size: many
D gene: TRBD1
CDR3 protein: CASSPGQGFAYNSPLHF
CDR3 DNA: TGTGCCAGCAGTCCGGGACAGGGTTTTGCCTATAATTCACCCCTCCACTTT

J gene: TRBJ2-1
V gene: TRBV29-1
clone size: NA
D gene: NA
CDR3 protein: CSVRNLGPPTRRQFF
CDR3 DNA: TGCAGCGTTCGCAACCTGGGACCCCCCACAAGAAGGCAGTTCTTC

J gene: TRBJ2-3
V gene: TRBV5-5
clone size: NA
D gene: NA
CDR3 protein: CASSLASIAGPTDTQYF
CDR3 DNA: TGTGCCAGCAGCTTGGCCTCAATTGCGGGACCCACAGATACGCAGTATTTT

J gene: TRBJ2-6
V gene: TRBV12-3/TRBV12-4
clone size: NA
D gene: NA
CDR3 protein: CASSFRGVGFGANVLTF
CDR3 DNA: TGTGCCAGCAGTTTCCGAGGGGTCGGGTTTGGGGCCAACGTCCTGACTTTC

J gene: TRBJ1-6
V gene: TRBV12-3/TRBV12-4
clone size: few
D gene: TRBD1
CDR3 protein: CASSDPQQGPYNSPLHF
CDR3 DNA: TGTGCCAGCAGCGACCCTCAACAGGGGCCCTATAATTCACCCCTCCACTTT

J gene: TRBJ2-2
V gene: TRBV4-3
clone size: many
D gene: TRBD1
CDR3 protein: CASSQPQGQGVRTGELFF
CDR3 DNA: TGCGCCAGCAGCCAACCCCAGGGACAGGGGGTTCGGACCGGGGAGCTGTTTTTT

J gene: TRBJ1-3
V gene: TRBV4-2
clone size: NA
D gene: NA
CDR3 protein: CASSPDGSGNTIYF
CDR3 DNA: TGTGCCAGCAGCCCAGACGGCTCTGGAAACACCATATATTTT

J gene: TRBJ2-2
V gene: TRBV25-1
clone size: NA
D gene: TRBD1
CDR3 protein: CASSDRDRDTGELFF
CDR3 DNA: TGTGCCAGCAGTGACCGGGACAGGGACACCGGGGAGCTGTTTTTT

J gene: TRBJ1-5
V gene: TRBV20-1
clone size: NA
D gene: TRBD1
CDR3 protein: CSAGTGAQPQHF
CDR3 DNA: TGCAGTGCCGGGACAGGAGCTCAGCCCCAGCATTTT

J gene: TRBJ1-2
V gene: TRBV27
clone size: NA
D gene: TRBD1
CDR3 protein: CASSQLPPDRGGYGYTF
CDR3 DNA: TGTGCCAGCAGTCAACTCCCCCCGGACAGGGGAGGCTATGGCTACACCTTC

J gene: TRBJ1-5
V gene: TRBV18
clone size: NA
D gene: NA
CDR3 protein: CASSLQDNQPQHF
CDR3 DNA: TGTGCCAGCTCACTACAGGACAATCAGCCCCAGCATTTT

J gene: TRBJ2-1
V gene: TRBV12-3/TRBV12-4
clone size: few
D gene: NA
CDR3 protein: CASSLALLASYNEQFF
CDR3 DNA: TGTGCCAGCAGTTTAGCGCTTCTAGCGTCCTACAATGAGCAGTTCTTC

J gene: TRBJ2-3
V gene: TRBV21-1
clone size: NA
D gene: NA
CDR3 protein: CADPITDTQYF
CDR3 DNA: TGTGCCGACCCGATCACAGATACGCAGTATTTT

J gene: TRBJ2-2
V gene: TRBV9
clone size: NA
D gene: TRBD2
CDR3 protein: CASSVSGANTGELFF
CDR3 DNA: TGTGCCAGCAGCGTTAGCGGGGCGAACACCGGGGAGCTGTTTTTT

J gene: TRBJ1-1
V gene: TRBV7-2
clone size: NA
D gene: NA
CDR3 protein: CASTRWALMNTEAFF
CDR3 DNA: TGTGCCAGCACCCGGTGGGCTCTTATGAACACTGAAGCTTTCTTT

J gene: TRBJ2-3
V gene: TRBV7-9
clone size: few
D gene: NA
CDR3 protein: CASSPHYGGTDTQYF
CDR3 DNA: TGTGCCAGCAGCCCGCATTATGGCGGCACAGATACGCAGTATTTT

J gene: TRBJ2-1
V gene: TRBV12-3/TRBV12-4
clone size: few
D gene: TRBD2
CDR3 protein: CASSPLLAGVPNEQFF
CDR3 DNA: TGTGCCAGCAGCCCCCTACTAGCGGGGGTTCCGAATGAGCAGTTCTTC

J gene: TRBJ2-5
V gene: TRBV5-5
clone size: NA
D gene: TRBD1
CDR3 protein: CASSFTAGGWETQYF
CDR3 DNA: TGTGCCAGCAGCTTTACCGCAGGGGGTTGGGAGACCCAGTACTTC

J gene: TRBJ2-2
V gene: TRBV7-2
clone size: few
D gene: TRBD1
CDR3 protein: CASSLNQGVGELFF
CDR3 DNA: TGTGCCAGCAGCTTGAATCAGGGGGTCGGGGAGCTGTTTTTT

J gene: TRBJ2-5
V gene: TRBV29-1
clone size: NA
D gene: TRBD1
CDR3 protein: CSAGQIQETQYF
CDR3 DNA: TGCAGCGCGGGACAGATCCAAGAGACCCAGTACTTC

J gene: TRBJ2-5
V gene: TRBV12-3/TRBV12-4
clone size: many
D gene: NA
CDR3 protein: CASSLVGPETQYF
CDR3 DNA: TGTGCCAGCAGTTTGGTGGGGCCTGAGACCCAGTACTTC

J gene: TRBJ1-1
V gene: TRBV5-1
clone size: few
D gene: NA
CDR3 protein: CASSYGQRDTEAFF
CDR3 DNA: TGCGCCAGCAGCTATGGACAACGGGACACTGAAGCTTTCTTT

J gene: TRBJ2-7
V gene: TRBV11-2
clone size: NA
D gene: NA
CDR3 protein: CASSLASLGVGYEQYF
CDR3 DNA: TGTGCCAGCAGCTTAGCCTCGTTGGGCGTGGGATACGAGCAGTACTTC

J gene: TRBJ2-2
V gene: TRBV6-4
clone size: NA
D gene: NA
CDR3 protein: CASRASGGGELFF
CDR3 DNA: TGTGCCAGCAGGGCTAGTGGCGGCGGGGAGCTGTTTTTT

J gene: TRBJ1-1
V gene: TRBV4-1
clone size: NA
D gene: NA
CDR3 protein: CASSPREVAEAFF
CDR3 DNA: TGCGCCAGCAGCCCTAGGGAGGTGGCTGAAGCTTTCTTT

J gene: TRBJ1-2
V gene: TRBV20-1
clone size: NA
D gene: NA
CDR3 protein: CSARRWDYGYTF
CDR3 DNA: TGCAGTGCTAGAAGGTGGGACTATGGCTACACCTTC

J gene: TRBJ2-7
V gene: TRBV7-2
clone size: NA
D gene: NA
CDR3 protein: CASSLALATYEQYF
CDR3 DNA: TGTGCCAGCAGCTTAGCGCTAGCTACGTACGAGCAGTACTTC

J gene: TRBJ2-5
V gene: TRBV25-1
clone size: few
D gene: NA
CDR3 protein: CASSEVGETQYF
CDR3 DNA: TGTGCCAGCAGTGAAGTGGGAGAGACCCAGTACTTC

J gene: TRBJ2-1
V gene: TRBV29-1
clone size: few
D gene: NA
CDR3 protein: CSARSFSYNEQFF
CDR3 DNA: TGCAGCGCCCGGAGCTTCTCCTACAATGAGCAGTTCTTC

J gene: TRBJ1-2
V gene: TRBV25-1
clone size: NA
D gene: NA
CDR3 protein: CASSQNGHLDGYTF
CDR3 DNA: TGTGCCAGCAGTCAAAACGGACACCTAGATGGCTACACCTTC

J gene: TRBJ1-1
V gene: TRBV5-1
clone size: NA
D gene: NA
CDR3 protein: CASRTRLNTEAFF
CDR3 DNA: TGCGCCAGTCGGACACGACTGAACACTGAAGCTTTCTTT

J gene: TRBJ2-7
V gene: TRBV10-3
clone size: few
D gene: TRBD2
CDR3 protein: CAISESDSGSGGEQYF
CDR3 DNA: TGTGCCATCAGTGAGTCGGATAGCGGGAGTGGGGGCGAGCAGTACTTC

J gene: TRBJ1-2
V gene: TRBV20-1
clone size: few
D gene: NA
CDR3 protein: CSARDRRAGSNYGYTF
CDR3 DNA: TGCAGTGCTAGAGATCGAAGGGCAGGTTCTAACTATGGCTACACCTTC

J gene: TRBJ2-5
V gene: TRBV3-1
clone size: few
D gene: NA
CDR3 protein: CASSQDSETQYF
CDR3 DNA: TGTGCCAGCAGCCAAGATAGTGAGACCCAGTACTTC

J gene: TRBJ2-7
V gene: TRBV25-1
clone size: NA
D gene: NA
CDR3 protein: CASPDGYEQYF
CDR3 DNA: TGTGCCAGCCCCGACGGGTACGAGCAGTACTTC